The source of this T cell receptor (beta chain) is a study of neurological immune-mediated disorders. By 5'RACE with 10-nucleotide random UMIs, the cDNA was made. TCRdb itself ran the 5' RACE reads through MiXCR, one entry per CDR3 protein. This repertoire shows over 25,000 distinct CDR3 sequences, approximately 15% found once; its top ten account for 4.5% to 5%. Time point specified: technical triplicate 3. The sorted libraries were prepared using roughly 970,000 CD4+ or CD8+ T cells that had themselves been sorted. This clonotype was recorded many times. The sequencing input was CD4+ T cells from blood. The sequence was collected from a female donor with HTLV-1-associated myelopathy (HAM/TSP).

The CDR3 reads CASSMGQGWGETQYF. The CDR3 DNA reads TGTGCCAGCAGCATGGGACAGGGATGGGGAGAGACCCAGTACTTC. The chain couples TRBV7-3 to TRBJ2-5, with 9 nucleotides matching TRBD1. Trimming at V came to 5 bases and at J to 4 bases, leaving 8 bases not matched to a gene. Germline loops: CDR1 SGHTA, CDR2 FQGTGA. This CDR3 is built from 15 residues. Using reference TRBV7-3 and TRBJ2-5 for the parts outside the CDR3, the full variable domain is GAGVSQTPSNKVTEKGKYVELRCDPISGHTALYWYRQSLGQGPEFLIYFQGTGAADDSGLPNDRFFAVRPEGSVSTLKIQRTERGDSAVYLCASSMGQGWGETQYFGPGTRLLVL.